This T cell receptor beta chain was profiled in a study of T cell repertoires in cytomegalovirus infection (dated by TCRdb to about 2019). About the full investigation: Donor HLA type was relevant to the analysis, because carriage of CMV infection together with the matching HLA type was indicated by public TCR beta signatures.

V loses 1 base of germline sequence and J loses 0 bases, and the interval between the two ends is 5 bases. Measured from the cysteine to the phenylalanine, the CDR3 is 13 residues long. The CDR3 DNA has 39 bases and is translated from base 1. Taken from the germline V gene (reference sequence), the CDR1 and CDR2 loops are GTSNPN and SVGIG. Only a few counts were recorded for this clonotype. No cognate antigen has been identified for it. No base-level quality is on record; no much larger clone is a single base apart. Instrument used: Illumina HiSeq 1500. TCRdb reprocessed the public reads (quality trimming at Q25 with fastp, clone calling with MiXCR) and kept in-frame beta chains. CDR3 protein sequences are deduplicated, and each keeps its most common genes and DNA. Present in this sample are about 260,000 distinct CDR3 sequences, approximately 8.3% of which were seen just once. The ten largest clonotypes hold approximately 16% of the sample.

Points the paper makes about the study in general: Cumulative frequency of public TCR beta family members discriminated carriers of CMV infection plus the relevant HLA type in this cohort and an independent roughly 330-donor cohort. In the ex vivo response, HLA-C-restricted CMV-specific TCR beta clonotypes were dominant, and in two of eight donors the single most frequent clonotype came from this HLA-C-restricted group.

The sequence was collected from a human donor in good health (CMV status not recorded). Some clones in this sample may be carry-over from other donors' samples. The sequenced material came from PBMCs. Here the chain combines TRBV30 and TRBJ2-3; no D gene is confidently identified. CDR3 loop: CAWSARSTDTQYF. The nucleotide sequence reads TGTGCCTGGAGTGCTCGGAGCACAGATACGCAGTATTTT.